The T cell receptor (beta chain) described here comes from a study of T cells in Graves' hyperthyroidism and ophthalmopathy. This clonotype was recorded many times. The CDR3 runs to 14 residues. Germline V gene data show CDR1 as SNHLY and CDR2 as FYNNEI. RNA transcripts gave rise to amplified TCR beta CDR3 regions. HTBI primers were the set used in a first-round RT-PCR of the TCR CDR3. TCRdb analysed the multiplex PCR reads with MiXCR anew, one entry per CDR3 protein. The table includes a few hundred thousand distinct CDR3 sequences, approximately 15% detected once. The TCR sequence derives from a woman aged 25 to 39 with Graves' hyperthyroidism. The V and J genes are TRBV2 and TRBJ2-3; the D call may be TRBD1 or TRBD2 (5 bases each). Sequenced material: blood. CDR3 residues: CATALGPQGDTQYF. CDR3 bases: TGTGCGACAGCATTGGGACCCCAGGGAGATACGCAGTATTTT.